The 25 T cell receptor beta chains below were found in one sample sequenced in a study of shared clonotypes between healthy human individuals. Clones were sequenced by immunoSEQ multiplex PCR, and TCRdb holds only the in-frame ones, with some missing. The data contain about 380,000 clones, roughly 96% of them singletons. The sample taken for sequencing was memory CD8+ T cells sorted from blood. As for subset: CD45RO+ cells pooled with CCR7-negative TemRA cells. These receptors originate from a man between 25 and 39 years old in good health.

The chain couples TRBV5-1 to TRBJ2-3; 9 nucleotides align to TRBD2. The length of the CDR3 is 16 residues. CDR1 is SGHRS and CDR2 is YFSETQ in the germline V gene. The V and J ends lost 4 bases and 2 bases, in that order; junction bases with no gene match: 8. CDR3 nucleotides: TGCGCCAGCAGCCCCTTGACTAGCGGATACACAGATACGCAGTATTTT. This translates into CASSPLTSGYTDTQYF.

V is TRBV6-5 and J is TRBJ2-1, with unresolved D. The V and J ends lost 2 bases and 5 bases respectively, with 7 bases between them. Germline V gives CDR1 MNHEY, CDR2 SVGAGI. CDR3 length: 13 residues. The CDR3 loop reads CASSYTAHNEQFF. As DNA, the CDR3 is TGTGCCAGCAGTTACACTGCCCACAATGAGCAGTTCTTC.

This clone has only one observation. The same CDR3 arises from other DNA sequences in this sample as well. This chain uses TRBV4-2 with TRBJ2-4; weak D call: TRBD2 (5 bases). The CDR3 runs 15 residues. Per the germline V gene, CDR1 is LGHNA and CDR2 is YNFKEQ. Deletions cut 0 bases from V and 5 bases from J, with 11 bases between. The CDR3 protein is CASSQEERAENIQYF. In DNA, the CDR3 is TGTGCCAGCAGCCAAGAAGAGAGGGCGGAAAACATTCAGTACTTC.

This chain links TRBV27 with TRBJ2-7, with no clear D. Germline loops: CDR1 MNHEY, CDR2 SMNVEV (reference sequence). This CDR3 is 16 amino acids long. Between the trimmed V and J ends, which lost 5 bases and 6 bases, there was a span of 23 bases. CDR3 residues: CASSRQALTGGLEQYF. For the CDR3, the DNA is TGTGCCAGCAGTCGACAAGCCCTGACGGGTGGCCTCGAGCAGTACTTC.

This CDR3 is CASSLGLTGNEQFF. DNA for the CDR3: TGTGCCAGCAGCTTAGGCCTGACAGGAAATGAGCAGTTCTTC. This chain links TRBV7-9 with TRBJ2-1; possibly TRBD1 for D (6 bases). CDR1 and CDR2 (germline): SEHNR, FQNEAQ (reference sequence). This CDR3 is 14 amino acids long. The V gene lost 1 base and the J gene lost 7 bases, with 11 bases spanning the gap.

CDR3 residues: CASSLSTGENIQYF. As DNA, the CDR3 is TGTGCCAGCAGCTTAAGTACAGGGGAAAACATTCAGTACTTC. The chain uses TRBV7-9 and TRBJ2-4; TRBD1 matches at 7 bases. CDR1 is SEHNR and CDR2 is FQNEAQ in the germline V gene (reference sequence). Trimming removed 2 bases from V and 5 bases from J; junction bases left unmatched: 3. The CDR3 spans 14 residues.

The gene calls are TRBV19 and TRBJ1-4; the D is unclear. Germline V gene lookup returns CDR1 LNHDA and CDR2 SQIVND (reference sequence). The CDR3 runs to 14 residues. Trimming stripped 3 bases from V and 0 bases from J, with 5 bases between. The CDR3, as DNA: TGTGCCAGTAGTATCGAAGCAACTAATGAAAAACTGTTTTTT. It yields the protein CASSIEATNEKLFF.

This chain uses TRBV7-3 with TRBJ2-3, with TRBD2 matching over 10 bases. Germline values: CDR1 SGHTA, CDR2 FQGTGA. The J segment lost 7 bases and the V segment lost 0 bases, leaving 7 bases of the junction unmatched. CDR3 length: 16 amino acids. For the CDR3, the DNA is TGTGCCAGCAGCTTAACCATAGCGGGAGGAGGCAATACGCAGTATTTT. Translation gives CASSLTIAGGGNTQYF.

The gene calls are TRBV2 and TRBJ2-7; 11 bases are a match to TRBD2. This CDR3 comprises 13 residues. V shed 8 bases and J 5 bases; nucleotides not matched to a gene: 5. Germline V gene lookup returns CDR1 SNHLY and CDR2 FYNNEI. The CDR3 coding sequence is TGTGCCAGCGGACTAGCGGGTGTGAACGAGCAGTACTTC. Translation gives CASGLAGVNEQYF.

The chain couples TRBV5-1 to TRBJ1-3; TRBD1 might be the D (6 bases). CDR3 length: 15 residues. V was shortened by 4 bases and J by 1 base, with 12 bases between the two germline ends. Germline assignment: CDR1 SGHRS and CDR2 YFSETQ. This chain's CDR3 is CASSPTGRSGNTIYF. CDR3 nucleotides: TGCGCCAGCAGCCCTACAGGGAGGTCTGGAAACACCATATATTTT.

The rearrangement links TRBV18 to TRBJ2-1; D remains unclear. The germline CDR1 and CDR2 sequences are KGHSH and LQKENI. The V end was cut by 3 bases, the J end by 6 bases, with 9 bases between. The CDR3 spans 13 residues. In DNA form, the CDR3 reads TGTGCCAGCTCACCGACACAGTTCAATGAGCAGTTCTTC. Residues: CASSPTQFNEQFF.

The gene calls are TRBV4-1 and TRBJ2-3, with D perhaps assigned TRBD1 or TRBD2 (6 bases each). Trimming took off 2 bases at V and 5 bases at J, with 17 bases between the two ends. Looked up from germline, CDR1 is MGHRA and CDR2 is YSYEKL. The CDR3 spans 16 residues. The chain's CDR3 is CASSQLGGRDRDTQYF. In DNA form, the CDR3 reads TGCGCCAGCAGCCAACTTGGGGGGCGGGATCGAGATACGCAGTATTTT.

The gene calls are TRBV5-4 and TRBJ1-1; D is possibly TRBD1 (6 bases). Germline V gene sequence: CDR1 SGHNT, CDR2 YYREEE (reference sequence). The CDR3 spans 13 residues. V was shortened by 4 bases and J by 4 bases, with 11 bases between the two germline ends. CDR3 in amino acids: CASSPRGSTEAFF. The DNA for the CDR3 is TGTGCCAGCAGCCCCAGGGGAAGCACTGAAGCTTTCTTT. Combining the CDR3 with reference TRBV5-4 and TRBJ1-1 gives the whole variable domain ETGVTQSPTHLIKTRGQQVTLRCSSQSGHNTVSWYQQALGQGPQFIFQYYREEENGRGNFPPRFSGLQFPNYSSELNVNALELDDSALYLCASSPRGSTEAFFGQGTRLTVV.

This chain uses TRBV5-8 with TRBJ2-3; D unresolved. CDR1 is SGHTS and CDR2 is YDEGEE in the germline V gene. This CDR3 is 14 amino acids long. Trimming removed 1 base from V and 0 bases from J, with 6 bases in between. The CDR3 region is CASSLIDSTDTQYF. In DNA form, the CDR3 reads TGTGCCAGCAGCTTGATCGATAGCACAGATACGCAGTATTTT. Supplemented by reference TRBV5-8 and TRBJ2-3, the full variable domain reads EAGVTQSPTHLIKTRGQQATLRCSPISGHTSVYWYQQALGLGLQFLLWYDEGEERNRGNFPPRFSGRQFPNYSSELNVNALELEDSALYLCASSLIDSTDTQYFGPGTRLTVL.

This rearrangement joins TRBV6-1 to TRBJ2-7, with 7 positions matching TRBD1. V gave up 0 bases and J gave up 1 base; unmatched junction bases: 9. CDR3 length: 17 residues. The germline V gene encodes CDR1 MNHNS and CDR2 SASEGT. The CDR3 region has the DNA TGTGCCAGCAGTGAAGCCCGACAGGGAACGAGGTCCTACGAGCAGTACTTC. This encodes CASSEARQGTRSYEQYF.

V is TRBV7-9 and J is TRBJ2-2; 7 bases line up with TRBD2. The CDR3 runs 18 residues. CDR1 is SEHNR, CDR2 FQNEAQ, per germline (reference sequence). With 6 bases clipped from V and 3 bases from J, the junction kept 16 bases outside the gene matches. The CDR3 DNA sequence: TGTGCCAGCAGGCCTAGACACCCTCTTGCGGGGGACACCGGGGAGCTGTTTTTT. Translation: CASRPRHPLAGDTGELFF.

The genes are TRBV13 and TRBJ2-7, with 12 bases matching TRBD2. This CDR3 has 15 residues. The junction had 8 bases not matched to a gene; V was cut back by 4 bases and J by 7 bases. Germline values: CDR1 PRHDT, CDR2 FYEKMQ (reference sequence). For the CDR3, the DNA is TGTGCCAGCAGCTCCCTAGCGGGAGGGCCGAGGGAGCAGTACTTC. Translation gives CASSSLAGGPREQYF.

The rearrangement uses TRBV7-8 and TRBJ2-1; 7 nucleotides align to TRBD2. Germline assignment: CDR1 SGHVS and CDR2 FQNEAQ. The V and J ends lost 6 bases and 0 bases, in that order; junction bases with no gene match: 11. The CDR3 length is 17 residues. DNA of the CDR3: TGTGCCAGCAGACTCGCCCCGGGAGGAAGCTCCTACAATGAGCAGTTCTTC. This translates into CASRLAPGGSSYNEQFF.

J is TRBJ2-7 and V is TRBV28; D call uncertain. This CDR3 is 15 amino acids long. Germline V lookup: CDR1 MDHEN, CDR2 SYDVKM. V was shortened by 3 bases and J by 2 bases, with 14 bases between the two germline ends. CDR3 sequence: CASSLWDLEAYEQYF. CDR3 nucleotide sequence: TGTGCCAGCAGTTTGTGGGATCTAGAGGCCTACGAGCAGTACTTC.

Comment on this clone: Other DNA sequences in the sample encode the same CDR3. The chain combines TRBV18 with TRBJ1-5; D is unresolved. This CDR3 spans 12 amino acids. Germline V gene lookup returns CDR1 KGHSH and CDR2 LQKENI. V lost 0 bases to trimming and J lost 3 bases, with 0 bases between them. Written as DNA, the CDR3 is TGTGCCAGCTCACCACCCAATCAGCCCCAGCATTTT. Translation gives CASSPPNQPQHF.

The table lists this clone with a few counts. The V and J genes are TRBV7-9 and TRBJ2-7; TRBD2 matches at 7 bases. The CDR3 length is 14 residues. V shed 4 bases and J 0 bases; nucleotides not matched to a gene: 3. The germline V gene has CDR1 SEHNR and CDR2 FQNEAQ (reference sequence). CDR3: CASSWAGDSYEQYF. For the CDR3, the DNA is TGTGCCAGCAGCTGGGCGGGAGACTCCTACGAGCAGTACTTC. Filled out from reference TRBV7-9 and TRBJ2-7, the complete variable domain reads DTGVSQNPRHKITKRGQNVTFRCDPISEHNRLYWYRQTLGQGPEFLTYFQNEAQLEKSRLLSDRFSAERPKGSFSTLEIQRTEQGDSAMYLCASSWAGDSYEQYFGPGTRLTVT.

The V and J genes are TRBV4-2 and TRBJ2-3, with unresolved D. There are 15 residues in the CDR3. The germline CDR1 and CDR2 sequences are LGHNA and YNFKEQ. V was cut by 0 bases and J by 3 bases, with 10 bases left in between. CDR3 amino acids: CASSQEASGTDTQYF. The CDR3 nucleotides are TGTGCCAGCAGCCAAGAAGCTAGTGGGACAGATACGCAGTATTTT.

V and J are TRBV6-7 and TRBJ1-5; no definite D call. TRBV6-7 is an open reading frame, and its role is uncertain. The germline V and J ends were trimmed by 6 bases and 5 bases, with 17 bases remaining between them. The CDR3 is made up of 15 amino acids. CDR3 sequence (DNA): TGTGCCAGCAGCAGGTCAGTAAAACCCTATCAGCCCCAGCATTTT. It codes for CASSRSVKPYQPQHF.

The J gene is TRBJ1-1, the V gene TRBV28; D remains ambiguous. V was shortened by 3 bases and J by 4 bases, with 15 bases between the two germline ends. The V gene's germline CDR1 is MDHEN and CDR2 SYDVKM. The CDR3 length is 15 residues. The CDR3, as DNA: TGTGCCAGCAGTTTTCGGGGAAGTCCCTTCACTGAAGCTTTCTTT. It translates to CASSFRGSPFTEAFF.

The chain joins TRBV2 to TRBJ2-1; 13 bases align to TRBD2. Germline values: CDR1 SNHLY, CDR2 FYNNEI. The CDR3 loop spans 14 amino acids. The trim removed 7 bases at V and 4 bases at J, leaving 1 base unmatched. The CDR3 loop reads CASKLAGGYNEQFF. CDR3 coding DNA: TGTGCCAGCAAACTAGCGGGAGGGTACAATGAGCAGTTCTTC.